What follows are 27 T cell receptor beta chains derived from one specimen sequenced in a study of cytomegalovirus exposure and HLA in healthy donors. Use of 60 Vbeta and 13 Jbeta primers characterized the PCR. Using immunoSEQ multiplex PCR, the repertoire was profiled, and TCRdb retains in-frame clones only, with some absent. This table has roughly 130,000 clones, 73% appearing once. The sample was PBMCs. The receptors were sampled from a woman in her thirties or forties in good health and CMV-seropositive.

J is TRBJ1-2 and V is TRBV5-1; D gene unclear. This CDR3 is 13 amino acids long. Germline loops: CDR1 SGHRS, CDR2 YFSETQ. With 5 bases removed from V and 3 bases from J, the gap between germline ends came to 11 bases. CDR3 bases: TGCGCCAGCAGACGGGGTCAGGACTATGGCTACACCTTC. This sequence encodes CASRRGQDYGYTF.

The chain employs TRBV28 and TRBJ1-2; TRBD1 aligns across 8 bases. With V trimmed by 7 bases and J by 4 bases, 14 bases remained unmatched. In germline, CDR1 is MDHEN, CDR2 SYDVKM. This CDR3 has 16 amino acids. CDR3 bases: TGTGCCAGCACCCAACCCTTCGGGACAGGCGTCTATGGCTACACCTTC. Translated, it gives CASTQPFGTGVYGYTF.

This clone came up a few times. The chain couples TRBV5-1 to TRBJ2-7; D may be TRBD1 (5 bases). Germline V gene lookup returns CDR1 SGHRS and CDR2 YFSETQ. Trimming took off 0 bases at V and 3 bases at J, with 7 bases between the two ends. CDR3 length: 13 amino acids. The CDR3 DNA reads TGCGCCAGCAGCTTGGAAGGACACTACGAGCAGTACTTC. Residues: CASSLEGHYEQYF. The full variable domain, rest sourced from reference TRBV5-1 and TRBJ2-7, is KAGVTQTPRYLIKTRGQQVTLSCSPISGHRSVSWYQQTPGQGLQFLFEYFSETQRNKGNFPGRFSGRQFSNSRSEMNVSTLELGDSALYLCASSLEGHYEQYFGPGTRLTVT.

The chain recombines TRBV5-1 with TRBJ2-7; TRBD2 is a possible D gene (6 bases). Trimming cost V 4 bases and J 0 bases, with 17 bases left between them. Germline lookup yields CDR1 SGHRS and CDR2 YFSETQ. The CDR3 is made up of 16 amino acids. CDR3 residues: CASSPGLPGTSYEQYF. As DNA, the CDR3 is TGCGCCAGCAGCCCGGGACTCCCAGGAACCTCCTACGAGCAGTACTTC.

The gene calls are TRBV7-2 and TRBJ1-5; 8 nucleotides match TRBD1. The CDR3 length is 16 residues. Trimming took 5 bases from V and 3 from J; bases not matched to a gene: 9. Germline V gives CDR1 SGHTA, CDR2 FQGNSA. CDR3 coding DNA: TGTGCCAGCAGCGGTACAGACAGGGGCGACAATCAGCCCCAGCATTTT. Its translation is CASSGTDRGDNQPQHF.

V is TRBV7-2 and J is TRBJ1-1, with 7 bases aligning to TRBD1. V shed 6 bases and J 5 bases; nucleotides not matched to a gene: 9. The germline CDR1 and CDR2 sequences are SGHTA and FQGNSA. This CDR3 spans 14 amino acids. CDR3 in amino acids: CASRTTGLVTEAFF. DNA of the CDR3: TGTGCCAGCAGGACGACAGGGCTGGTGACTGAAGCTTTCTTT.

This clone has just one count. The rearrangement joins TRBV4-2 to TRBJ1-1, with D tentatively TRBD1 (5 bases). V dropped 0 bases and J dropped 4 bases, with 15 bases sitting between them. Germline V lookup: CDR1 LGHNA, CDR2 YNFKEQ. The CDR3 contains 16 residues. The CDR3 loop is CASSQDWRGMSTEAFF. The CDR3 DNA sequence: TGTGCCAGCAGCCAAGATTGGCGGGGGATGAGCACTGAAGCTTTCTTT.

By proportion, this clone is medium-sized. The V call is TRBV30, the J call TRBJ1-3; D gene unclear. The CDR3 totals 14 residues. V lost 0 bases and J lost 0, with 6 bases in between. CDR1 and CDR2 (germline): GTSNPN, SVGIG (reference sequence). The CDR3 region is CAWSVSNSGNTIYF. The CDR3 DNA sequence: TGTGCCTGGAGTGTATCTAACTCTGGAAACACCATATATTTT.

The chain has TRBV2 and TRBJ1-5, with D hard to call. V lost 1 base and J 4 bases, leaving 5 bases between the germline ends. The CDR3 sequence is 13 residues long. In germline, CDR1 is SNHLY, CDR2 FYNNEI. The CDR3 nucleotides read TGTGCCAGCAGTGAAGACGGGAATCAGCCCCAGCATTTT. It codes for CASSEDGNQPQHF. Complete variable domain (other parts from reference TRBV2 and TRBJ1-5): EPEVTQTPSHQVTQMGQEVILRCVPISNHLYFYWYRQILGQKVEFLVSFYNNEISEKSEIFDDQFSVERPDGSNFTLKIRSTKLEDSAMYFCASSEDGNQPQHFGDGTRLSIL.

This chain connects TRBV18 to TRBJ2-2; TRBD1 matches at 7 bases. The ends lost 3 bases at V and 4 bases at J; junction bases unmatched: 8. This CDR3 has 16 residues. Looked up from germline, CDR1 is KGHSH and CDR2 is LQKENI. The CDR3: CASSPVGGEFTGELFF. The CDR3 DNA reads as TGTGCCAGCTCACCGGTAGGGGGCGAGTTCACCGGGGAGCTGTTTTTT.

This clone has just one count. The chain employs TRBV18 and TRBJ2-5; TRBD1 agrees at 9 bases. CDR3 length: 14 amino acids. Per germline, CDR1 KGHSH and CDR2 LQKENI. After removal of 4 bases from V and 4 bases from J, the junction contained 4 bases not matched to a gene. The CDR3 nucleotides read TGTGCCAGCTCACTCACAGGGGGCCTAGAGACCCAGTACTTC. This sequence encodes CASSLTGGLETQYF.

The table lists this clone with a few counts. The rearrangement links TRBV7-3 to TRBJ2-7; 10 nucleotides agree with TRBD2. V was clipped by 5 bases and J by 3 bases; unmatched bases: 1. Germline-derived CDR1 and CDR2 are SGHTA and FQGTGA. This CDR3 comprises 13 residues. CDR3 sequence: CASSRTSGYEQYF. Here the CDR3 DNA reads TGTGCCAGCAGCCGGACTAGCGGCTACGAGCAGTACTTC.

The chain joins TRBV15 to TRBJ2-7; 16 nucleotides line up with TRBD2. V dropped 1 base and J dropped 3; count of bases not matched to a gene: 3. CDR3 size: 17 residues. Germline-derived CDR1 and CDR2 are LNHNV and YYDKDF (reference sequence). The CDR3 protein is CATSRGGLAGGSYEQYF. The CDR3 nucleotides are TGTGCCACCAGCAGAGGGGGACTAGCGGGAGGGAGCTACGAGCAGTACTTC.

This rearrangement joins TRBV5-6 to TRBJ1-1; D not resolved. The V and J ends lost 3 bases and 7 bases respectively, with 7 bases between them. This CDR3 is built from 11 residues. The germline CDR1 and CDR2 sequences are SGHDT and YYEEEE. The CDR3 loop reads CASSWRLEAFF. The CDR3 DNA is TGTGCCAGCAGCTGGAGGCTTGAAGCTTTCTTT.

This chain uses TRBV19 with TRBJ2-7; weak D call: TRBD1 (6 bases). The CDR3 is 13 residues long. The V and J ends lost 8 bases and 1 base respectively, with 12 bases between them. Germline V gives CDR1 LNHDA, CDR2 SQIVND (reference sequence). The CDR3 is CASSTGLSYEQYF. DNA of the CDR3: TGTGCCAGTTCGACAGGCCTTTCCTACGAGCAGTACTTC.

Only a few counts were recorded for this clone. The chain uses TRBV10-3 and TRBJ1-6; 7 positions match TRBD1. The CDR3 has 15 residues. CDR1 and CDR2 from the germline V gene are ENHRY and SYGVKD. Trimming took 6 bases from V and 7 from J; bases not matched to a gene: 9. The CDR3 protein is CAIRNRDSENSPLHF. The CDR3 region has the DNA TGTGCCATCAGGAACCGGGACAGTGAAAATTCACCCCTCCACTTT.

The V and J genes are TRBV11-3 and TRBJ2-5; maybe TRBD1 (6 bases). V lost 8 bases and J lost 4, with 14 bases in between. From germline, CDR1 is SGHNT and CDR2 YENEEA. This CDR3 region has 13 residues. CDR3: CASATGNLETQYF. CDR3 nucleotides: TGTGCCAGCGCAACAGGGAATTTAGAGACCCAGTACTTC.

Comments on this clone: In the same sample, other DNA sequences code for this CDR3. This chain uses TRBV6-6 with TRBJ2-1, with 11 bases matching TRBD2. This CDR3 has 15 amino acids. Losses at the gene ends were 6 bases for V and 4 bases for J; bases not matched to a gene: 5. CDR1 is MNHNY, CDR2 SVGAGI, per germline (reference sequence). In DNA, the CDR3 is TGTGCCAGCAGCAGTTTAGCGGGGGGGTACAATGAGCAGTTCTTC. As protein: CASSSLAGGYNEQFF.

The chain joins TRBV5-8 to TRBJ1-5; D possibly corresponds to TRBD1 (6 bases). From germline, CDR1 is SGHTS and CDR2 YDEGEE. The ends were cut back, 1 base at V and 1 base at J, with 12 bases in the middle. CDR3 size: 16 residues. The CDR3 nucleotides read TGTGCCAGCAGCTTGACCAGGGGCACGAGCAATCAGCCCCAGCATTTT. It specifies CASSLTRGTSNQPQHF.

The CDR3: CASSLFRGTNEKLFF. The CDR3 DNA sequence: TGTGCCAGCAGTTTATTTCGGGGAACTAATGAAAAACTGTTTTTT. This chain joins TRBV27 and TRBJ1-4; the D is unclear. Germline CDR1 is MNHEY and CDR2 is SMNVEV (reference sequence). CDR3 size: 15 residues. V lost 1 base and J 1 base, leaving 7 bases between the germline ends.

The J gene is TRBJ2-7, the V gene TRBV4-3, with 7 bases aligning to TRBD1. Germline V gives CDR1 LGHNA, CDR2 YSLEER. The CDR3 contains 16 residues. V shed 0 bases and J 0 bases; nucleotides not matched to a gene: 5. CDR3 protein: CASSQEVGDSSYEQYF. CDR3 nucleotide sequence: TGCGCCAGCAGCCAAGAAGTAGGGGACAGCTCCTACGAGCAGTACTTC.

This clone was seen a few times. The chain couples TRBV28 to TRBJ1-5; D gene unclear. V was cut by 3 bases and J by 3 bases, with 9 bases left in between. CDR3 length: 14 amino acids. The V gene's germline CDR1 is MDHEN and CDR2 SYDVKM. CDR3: CASSFPRHNQPQHF. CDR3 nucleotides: TGTGCCAGCAGTTTTCCGCGCCACAATCAGCCCCAGCATTTT.

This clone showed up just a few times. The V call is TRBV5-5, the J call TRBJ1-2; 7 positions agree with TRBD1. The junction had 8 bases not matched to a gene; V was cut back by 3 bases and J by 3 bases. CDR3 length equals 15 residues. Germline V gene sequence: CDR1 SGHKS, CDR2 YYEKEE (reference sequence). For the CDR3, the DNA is TGTGCCAGCAGCTCGCAAATACAGGGGTACTATGGCTACACCTTC. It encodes CASSSQIQGYYGYTF.

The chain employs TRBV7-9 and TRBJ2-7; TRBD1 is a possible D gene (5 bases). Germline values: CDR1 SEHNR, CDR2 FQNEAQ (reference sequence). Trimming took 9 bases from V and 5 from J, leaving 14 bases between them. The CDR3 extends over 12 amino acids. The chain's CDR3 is CASGWGFDEQYF. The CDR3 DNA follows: TGTGCCAGTGGGTGGGGCTTCGACGAGCAGTACTTC.

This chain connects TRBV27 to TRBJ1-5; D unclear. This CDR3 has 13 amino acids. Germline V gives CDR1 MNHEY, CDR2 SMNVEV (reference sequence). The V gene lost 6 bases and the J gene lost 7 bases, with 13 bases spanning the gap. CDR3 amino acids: CASSFSVVQPQHF. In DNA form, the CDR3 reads TGTGCCAGCAGCTTTTCGGTAGTGCAGCCCCAGCATTTT.

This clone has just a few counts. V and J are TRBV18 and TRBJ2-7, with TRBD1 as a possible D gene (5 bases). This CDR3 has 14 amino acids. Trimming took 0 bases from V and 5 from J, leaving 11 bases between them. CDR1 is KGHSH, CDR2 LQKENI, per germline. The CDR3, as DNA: TGTGCCAGCTCACCACCGGGGCAGGCCGACGAGCAGTACTTC. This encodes CASSPPGQADEQYF.

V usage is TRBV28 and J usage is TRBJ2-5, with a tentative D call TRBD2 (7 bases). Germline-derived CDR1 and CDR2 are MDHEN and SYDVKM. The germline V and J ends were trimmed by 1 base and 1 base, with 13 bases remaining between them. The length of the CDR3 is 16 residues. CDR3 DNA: TGTGCCAGCAGTTTATTAGGGGGGAGGGGCCAAGAGACCCAGTACTTC. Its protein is CASSLLGGRGQETQYF.